This paragraph covers one T cell receptor (beta chain) sequence. There is no known antigen for this receptor. The record has no base qualities; no much larger clone is one base away. From cysteine to phenylalanine, the CDR3 is 15 amino acids long. The sequence is cut down to CDR3 DNA, 45 bases in frame from base 1. Trimming accounts for 1 base at V and 3 bases at J, while the number of junction bases matched to no gene is 7. As encoded in the germline V gene (reference sequence), CDR1 is DFQATT while CDR2 is SNEGSKA. Ophthalmopathy patients had moderately to severely active disease, Clinical Activity Score of at least 3, NOSPECS grade of at least 4, and duration under 3 months. Any patient with an uncontrolled infection, another autoimmune disease, pregnancy or lactation was excluded. Diagnoses relied on clinical symptoms, serum thyroxine and TRAb, thyroid ultrasound and orbital computed tomography. PBMCs were separated from under 12 ml of fresh peripheral blood using Ficoll-Paque density gradient centrifugation. Total RNA was extracted with Trizol reagent, and quality was checked on an Agilent 2100 Bioanalyzer.

This specimen belongs to a study of T cells in Graves' hyperthyroidism and ophthalmopathy (dated by TCRdb to between 2018 and 2021). About the full investigation: Peripheral blood samples were taken at initial diagnosis, before any treatment was given. To identify TCR V-J signatures that set the groups apart, the researchers used a discovery cohort of 100 patients, made up of roughly 45 with Graves' ophthalmopathy and 57 with stable Graves' hyperthyroidism. Prospective prediction of ophthalmopathy was tested in an independent validation cohort consisting of about 19 hyperthyroidism patients and around 17 patients who later progressed to ophthalmopathy. For training and testing, the 110 or so patients in the discovery cohort were randomly divided in a 7:3 ratio. Thyroid tissue and blood T-cell repertoires from several Graves' hyperthyroidism patients were also compared in the study. Following sampling, methimazole starting at 30 mg daily was given to hyperthyroidism patients, and high-dose intravenous methylprednisolone was given to ophthalmopathy patients. The paper describes TCR Vbeta CDR3 sequencing of 140 or so peripheral blood samples, made up of fewer than 50 ophthalmopathy patients, around 78 hyperthyroidism patients and some 17 progressor patients. General conclusions and limits of the study: In validation, progression to ophthalmopathy was predicted by the model with 65% to 71% sensitivity and nearly 75% specificity, a median of about 6.8 months before onset. In cross-validation, a model built on a 13 V-J signature told ophthalmopathy apart from stable hyperthyroidism with approximately 90% sensitivity and about 81% specificity, and in testing the same model reached 80%/75%. Sample size was not statistically predetermined, and investigators were not blinded to group allocation. Blood samples also contained most of the expanded thyroid clonotypes (frequency above 0.001), which suggests that blood repertoires may reflect thyroid immune responses.

Amplification of TCR beta CDR3 regions was carried out from RNA transcripts. The TCR CDR3 was subjected to a first round of RT-PCR using the HTBI primer set and the Qiagen OneStep RT-PCR kit. Libraries were constructed in a second round of multiplex PCR, after which size selection and purification were carried out. Sequencing of the libraries was done on an Illumina HiSeq2000 using paired-end 100 bp reads. The paper's data handling went like this. SOAPnuke was used to process the raw data, removing reads that contained adapters or uncalled bases, had a mean Phred below 15, or lacked an exact match to the constant primer or identifier. COPE v1.2.5 was used to merge the high-quality paired reads, and each unique nucleotide sequence was defined as a clonotype. MiTCR v1.1 was used to align clonotypes to the IMGT TRBV, TRBD and TRBJ reference segments. The analysis included only V-J combinations with a frequency above 0.0001, which together covered roughly 99% of the repertoires. The TCS score was defined as F50 (clonal expansion) divided by E x V (chaos), with BLOSUM62-based TCRdist calculated between CDR3 peptides within each V-J. Welch's t-statistics and random forest reduced 500 to 550 V-J features to about 12, which were used in a naive Bayes classifier (R e1071). TCRdb passed the public sequencing reads through fastp at Q25 and MiXCR, retaining productive beta sequences. Rows are unified per CDR3 protein, each entry keeping the most common DNA and genes. TCRdb, rather than the study authors, made the V and J calls. The sample table records some 490,000 distinct CDR3 sequences; about 20% of these occur just once. About half of the sample is taken by the ten largest.

Recombination linked TRBV20-1 to TRBJ2-7, and TRBD1 aligns with 9 junction nucleotides. The TCR comes from a woman aged 65 to 85 with Graves' ophthalmopathy. The specimen was blood. The CDR3 region: CSARGRGQGHYEQYF. The base sequence is TGCAGTGCTAGAGGCCGGGGACAGGGTCACTACGAGCAGTACTTC.